The table lists the clone carrying this T cell receptor beta chain with a few counts. This may be a read error: a much more frequent sequence differs by one nucleotide. The CDR3 carries no conserved terminal phenylalanine or tryptophan, so it likely arises from a read error. Both iRepertoire HTBI primers and Arm-PCR of CDR3 regions were used to build the TCR beta libraries. TCRdb redid the calling of the multiplex PCR reads with MiXCR, one entry per CDR3 protein. The sample lists roughly 350,000 distinct CDR3 sequences, roughly 16% occurring once. This CDR3 contains 15 residues. Germline CDR1 and CDR2: SGHTA and FQGTGA. The V end was cut by 0 bases, the J end by 6 bases, with 12 bases between. Specified time point: newly diagnosed GD, antithyroid drugs for less than 3 months. Preparation of the TCR library used RNA extracted from PBMCs. The data were obtained in a study of regulatory T cells in long-lasting Graves disease.

These data also featured in a second study, about T cells in Graves' hyperthyroidism and ophthalmopathy. That study adds: HTBI primers were used for first-round RT-PCR of the TCR CDR3. Most thyroid clonotypes expanded above 0.001 were also detected in blood. From stable hyperthyroidism, ophthalmopathy was set apart by a 13 V-J model.

The receptor's source is a woman aged 18-29 years with Graves disease. The material sequenced was peripheral blood mononuclear cells (PBMCs), taken at new diagnosis, from a patient treated with antithyroid drugs. J is TRBJ2-1 and V is TRBV7-3, with D perhaps TRBD2 (5 bases). CDR3 in amino acids: CASSLTSSSGNEQFS. The CDR3, as DNA: TGTGCCAGCAGCTTAACGTCTAGCTCCGGCAATGAGCAGTTCTCC.